Sequencing of this T cell receptor beta chain was carried out in a study of blood T cell repertoires in COVID-19. J lost 10 bases, V lost 6 bases, and 13 bases had no gene match. The CDR3 covers 15 residues. The germline CDR1 and CDR2 sequences are LNHDA and SQIVND (reference sequence). TCRdb's copy holds only in-frame clones and misses some; the assay was immunoSEQ multiplex PCR. The sample has nearly 95,000 clones, roughly 88% seen once. This clone was counted a single time. The chain carries TRBV19 and TRBJ2-3, with 10 bases matching TRBD2. The sample was peripheral blood. This clonotype was obtained from a human donor with active COVID-19. The donor label of this sample is uncertain. The CDR3 bases are TGTGCCAGTAGGTCCACCGAGCGGGGGGGCCGGGCGCAGTATTTT. The encoded protein is CASRSTERGGRAQYF.